Only one count was recorded for the clone carrying this T cell receptor (beta chain). The CDR3 is 15 amino acids. Looked up from germline, CDR1 is SGHTA and CDR2 is FQGNSA. Trimming took off 1 base at V and 6 bases at J, with 15 bases between the two ends. This specimen belongs to a study of blood T cell repertoires in COVID-19. Background on the study: Researchers got acute and convalescent COVID-19 samples from the United States, Italy and Spain.

Profiled with immunoSEQ multiplex PCR; TCRdb holds only in-frame clones, not every one. The sample contains a few hundred thousand clones, roughly 84% of which appear only once. V gene TRBV7-2 combines with J gene TRBJ2-5, with D maybe TRBD1 (6 bases). The sequence was obtained from a woman between 25 and 40 years old who had recovered from COVID-19. The sample was PBMCs or T cells enriched from blood (not recorded which). The CDR3 loop is CASSLETGPSKTQYF. The DNA of the CDR3 is TGTGCCAGCAGCTTAGAAACAGGGCCCTCGAAGACCCAGTACTTC.